The rows below give T cell receptor beta chains drawn from one sample of a study of cytomegalovirus exposure and HLA in healthy donors. The protocol was immunoSEQ multiplex PCR, while the TCRdb copy is restricted to in-frame clones and leaves out a portion. Among about 130,000 clones listed, roughly three quarters were seen once. The specimen was PBMCs. Every receptor here comes from a woman aged 40 to 55 in good health and CMV-seronegative. Both conserved end residues are part of each CDR3. D genes are given only for firm matches. Expanded clones are given a class, and other clones once, few, many or no size at all.

.	.	TRBV7-9	TRBJ1-4	CASSWRETNEKLFF	TGTGCCAGCAGCTGGCGGGAAACTAATGAAAAACTGTTTTTT
.	.	TRBV6-5	TRBJ1-1	CASSYSTAGVNTEAFF	TGTGCCAGCAGTTACTCGACCGCAGGGGTGAACACTGAAGCTTTCTTT
.	TRBD2	TRBV6-5	TRBJ2-1	CASSRAGGIYSEQFF	TGTGCCAGCAGCCGAGCGGGGGGGATCTACAGTGAGCAGTTCTTC
.	.	TRBV30	TRBJ2-1	CAWSKDSSSYNEQFF	TGTGCCTGGAGTAAGGACTCGAGCTCCTACAATGAGCAGTTCTTC
.	TRBD1	TRBV4-3	TRBJ1-2	CASSLTRDSYGYTF	TGCGCCAGCAGTCTGACCCGGGACAGCTATGGCTACACCTTC
.	.	TRBV7-9	TRBJ1-3	CASSFLETSGNTIYF	TGTGCCAGCAGCTTCCTAGAAACCTCTGGAAACACCATATATTTT
.	.	TRBV5-6	TRBJ1-1	CASSLLRGTEAFF	TGTGCCAGCAGCTTGCTCAGGGGCACTGAAGCTTTCTTT
.	.	TRBV4-3	TRBJ1-6	CASSHEGGVGPNSPLHF	TGCGCCAGCAGCCACGAGGGTGGTGTGGGTCCGAATTCACCCCTCCACTTT
.	TRBD1	TRBV28	TRBJ2-2	CASNLGQGGTGELFF	TGTGCCAGCAACCTCGGACAGGGAGGAACCGGGGAGCTGTTTTTT
.	TRBD2	TRBV6-5	TRBJ2-3	CASSYSGGTTDTQYF	TGTGCCAGCAGTTACTCGGGGGGGACCACAGATACGCAGTATTTT
.	.	TRBV30	TRBJ2-7	CAWGNTYGFRNF	TGTGCCTGGGGAAATACCTACGGGTTTAGGAACTTC
.	TRBD2	TRBV4-1	TRBJ2-3	CASSQLGIRGGAWEDTQYF	TGCGCCAGCAGCCAGCTCGGGATTCGCGGGGGGGCCTGGGAAGATACGCAGTATTTT
.	.	TRBV5-4	TRBJ2-3	CASSLSQASTDTQYF	TGTGCCAGCAGCTTGTCGCAGGCCAGCACAGATACGCAGTATTTT
few	.	TRBV30	TRBJ1-1	CAWSAGGLTEAFF	TGTGCCTGGAGTGCGGGGGGACTAACTGAAGCTTTCTTT
.	.	TRBV28	TRBJ2-7	CATLSPGPRKYEQYF	TGTGCCACCCTCTCTCCAGGTCCGAGAAAATACGAGCAGTACTTC
once	.	TRBV7-9	TRBJ1-2	CASSLGADNPGGYTF	TGTGCCAGCAGCTTAGGGGCGGACAACCCCGGGGGCTACACCTTC
.	.	TRBV6-5	TRBJ1-2	CASSKGGYGYTF	TGTGCCAGCAGTAAAGGGGGTTATGGCTACACCTTC